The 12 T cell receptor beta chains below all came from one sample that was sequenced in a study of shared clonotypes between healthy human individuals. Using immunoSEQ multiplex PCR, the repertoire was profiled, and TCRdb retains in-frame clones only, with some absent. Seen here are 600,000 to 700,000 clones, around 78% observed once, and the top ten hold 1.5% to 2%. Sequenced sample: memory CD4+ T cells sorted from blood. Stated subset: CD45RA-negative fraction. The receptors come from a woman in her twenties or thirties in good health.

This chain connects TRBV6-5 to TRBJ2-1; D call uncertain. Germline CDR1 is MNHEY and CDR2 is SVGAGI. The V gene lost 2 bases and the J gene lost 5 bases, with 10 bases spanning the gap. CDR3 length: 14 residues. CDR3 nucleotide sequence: TGTGCCAGCAGTTACGGCTCAAACCACAATGAGCAGTTCTTC. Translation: CASSYGSNHNEQFF.

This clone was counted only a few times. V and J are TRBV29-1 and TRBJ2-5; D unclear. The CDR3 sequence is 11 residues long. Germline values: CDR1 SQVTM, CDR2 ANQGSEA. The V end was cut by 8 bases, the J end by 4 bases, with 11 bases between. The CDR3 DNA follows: TGCAGCTGGAGCGTCCGAGAGACCCAGTACTTC. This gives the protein CSWSVRETQYF.

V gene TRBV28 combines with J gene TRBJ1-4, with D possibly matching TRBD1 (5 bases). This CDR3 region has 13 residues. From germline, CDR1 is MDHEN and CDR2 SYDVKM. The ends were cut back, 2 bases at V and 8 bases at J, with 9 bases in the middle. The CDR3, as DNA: TGTGCCAGCAGTTTAGATGGGGACGAAAAACTGTTTTTT. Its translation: CASSLDGDEKLFF. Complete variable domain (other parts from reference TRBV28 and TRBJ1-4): DVKVTQSSRYLVKRTGEKVFLECVQDMDHENMFWYRQDPGLGLRLIYFSYDVKMKEKGDIPEGYSVSREKKERFSLILESASTNQTSMYLCASSLDGDEKLFFGSGTQLSVL.

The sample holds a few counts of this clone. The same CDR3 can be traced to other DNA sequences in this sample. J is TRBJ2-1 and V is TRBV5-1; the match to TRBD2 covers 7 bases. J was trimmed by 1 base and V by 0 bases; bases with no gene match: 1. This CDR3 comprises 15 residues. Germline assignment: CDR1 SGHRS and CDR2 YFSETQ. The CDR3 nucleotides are TGCGCCAGCAGCTTGGATAGCGGGTCCTACAATGAGCAGTTCTTC. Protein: CASSLDSGSYNEQFF.

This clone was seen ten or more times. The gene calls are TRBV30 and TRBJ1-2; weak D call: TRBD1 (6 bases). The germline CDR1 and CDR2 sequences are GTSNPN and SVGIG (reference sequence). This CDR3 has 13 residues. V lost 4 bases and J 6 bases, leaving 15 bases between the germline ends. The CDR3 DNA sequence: TGTGCCTGGATCTCGGGAGGACAGAATGGCTACACCTTC. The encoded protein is CAWISGGQNGYTF.

CDR3 sequence: CASSPRGMLETQYF. Here the CDR3 DNA reads TGTGCCAGCAGCCCTAGAGGGATGTTAGAGACCCAGTACTTC. The chain recombines TRBV7-8 with TRBJ2-5, with a weak D call TRBD2 (5 bases). V was shortened by 5 bases and J by 4 bases, with 14 bases between the two germline ends. This CDR3 comprises 14 residues. CDR1 SGHVS and CDR2 FQNEAQ come from the germline V gene. The whole variable domain, filled in from reference TRBV7-8 and TRBJ2-5, reads GAGVSQSPRYKVAKRGQDVALRCDPISGHVSLFWYQQALGQGPEFLTYFQNEAQLDKSGLPSDRFFAERPEGSVSTLKIQRTQQEDSAVYLCASSPRGMLETQYFGPGTRLLVL.

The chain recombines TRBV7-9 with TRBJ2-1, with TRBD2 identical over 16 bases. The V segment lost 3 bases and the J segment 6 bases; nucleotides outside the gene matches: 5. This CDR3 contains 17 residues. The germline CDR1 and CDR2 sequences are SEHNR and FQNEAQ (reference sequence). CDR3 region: CASSFPGLAGGGNEQFF. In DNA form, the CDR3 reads TGTGCCAGCAGCTTCCCGGGACTAGCGGGAGGGGGCAATGAGCAGTTCTTC. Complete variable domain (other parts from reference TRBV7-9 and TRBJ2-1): DTGVSQNPRHKITKRGQNVTFRCDPISEHNRLYWYRQTLGQGPEFLTYFQNEAQLEKSRLLSDRFSAERPKGSFSTLEIQRTEQGDSAMYLCASSFPGLAGGGNEQFFGPGTRLTVL.

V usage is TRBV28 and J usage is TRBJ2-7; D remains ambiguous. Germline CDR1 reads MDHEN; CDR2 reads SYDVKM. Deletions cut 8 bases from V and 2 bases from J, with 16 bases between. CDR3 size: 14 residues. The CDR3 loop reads CASAALAGAYEQYF. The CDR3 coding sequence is TGTGCCAGCGCGGCTTTAGCTGGAGCCTACGAGCAGTACTTC.

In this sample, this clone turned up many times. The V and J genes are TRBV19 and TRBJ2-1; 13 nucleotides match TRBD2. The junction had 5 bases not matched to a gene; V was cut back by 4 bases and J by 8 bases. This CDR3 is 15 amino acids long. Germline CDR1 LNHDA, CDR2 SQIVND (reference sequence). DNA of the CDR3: TGTGCCAGTAGTAGCGGGACTAGCGGGAAGGATGAGCAGTTCTTC. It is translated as CASSSGTSGKDEQFF. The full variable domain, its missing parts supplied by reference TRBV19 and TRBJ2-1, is DGGITQSPKYLFRKEGQNVTLSCEQNLNHDAMYWYRQDPGQGLRLIYYSQIVNDFQKGDIAEGYSVSREKKESFPLTVTSAQKNPTAFYLCASSSGTSGKDEQFFGPGTRLTVL.

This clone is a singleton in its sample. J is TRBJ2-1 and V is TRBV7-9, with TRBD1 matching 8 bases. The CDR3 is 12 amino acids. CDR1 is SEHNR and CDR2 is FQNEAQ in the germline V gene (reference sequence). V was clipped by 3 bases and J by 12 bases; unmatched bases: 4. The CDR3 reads CASSFRGTGQFF. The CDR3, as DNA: TGTGCCAGCAGCTTTCGAGGGACAGGGCAGTTCTTC.

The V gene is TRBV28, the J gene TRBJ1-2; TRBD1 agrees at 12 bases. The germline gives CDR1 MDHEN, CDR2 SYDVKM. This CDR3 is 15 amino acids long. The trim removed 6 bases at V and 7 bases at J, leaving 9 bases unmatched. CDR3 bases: TGTGCCAGCAGGCCTCCGGGACAGGGGGCAGGTGGCTACACCTTC. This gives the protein CASRPPGQGAGGYTF.

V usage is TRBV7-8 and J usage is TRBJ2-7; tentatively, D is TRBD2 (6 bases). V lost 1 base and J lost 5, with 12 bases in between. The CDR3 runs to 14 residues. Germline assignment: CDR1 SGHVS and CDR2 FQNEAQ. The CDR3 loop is CASSLGRPGDEQYF. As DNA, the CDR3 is TGTGCCAGCAGCTTAGGAAGGCCGGGGGACGAGCAGTACTTC.